Below are 23 T cell receptor beta chains sequenced from a single sample in a study of cytomegalovirus exposure and HLA in healthy donors. Primers: 60 Vbeta forward and 13 Jbeta reverse. Profiled with immunoSEQ multiplex PCR; TCRdb holds only in-frame clones, not every one. The data hold about 99,000 clones, with around three quarters observed a single time. Sample: PBMCs. These receptors came from a man aged 50 or older in good health and CMV-seropositive.

This chain links TRBV10-3 with TRBJ2-5; a possible D gene is TRBD2 (7 bases). This CDR3 is 13 amino acids long. Germline CDR1 and CDR2: ENHRY and SYGVKD. Trimming cost V 6 bases and J 4 bases, with 12 bases left between them. The CDR3 loop reads CAIRTGGGETQYF. The CDR3 DNA is TGTGCCATCAGGACAGGCGGGGGAGAGACCCAGTACTTC.

The chain uses TRBV28 and TRBJ1-3, with a tentative D call TRBD1 (6 bases). Germline V gene sequence: CDR1 MDHEN, CDR2 SYDVKM. The V gene lost 8 bases and the J gene lost 0 bases, with 20 bases spanning the gap. CDR3 length: 17 residues. CDR3 region: CASQGGGAIRSGNTIYF. CDR3 sequence (DNA): TGTGCCAGCCAGGGAGGGGGGGCGATCCGCTCTGGAAACACCATATATTTT. Full variable domain (rest looked up from reference TRBV28 and TRBJ1-3): DVKVTQSSRYLVKRTGEKVFLECVQDMDHENMFWYRQDPGLGLRLIYFSYDVKMKEKGDIPEGYSVSREKKERFSLILESASTNQTSMYLCASQGGGAIRSGNTIYFGEGSWLTVV.

The chain combines TRBV29-1 with TRBJ1-1, with D perhaps matching TRBD1 (5 bases). With 3 bases removed from V and 7 bases from J, the gap between germline ends came to 24 bases. The CDR3 contains 16 residues. Per the germline V gene, CDR1 is SQVTM and CDR2 is ANQGSEA. CDR3 protein: CSVDSTIDRPVGEAFF. CDR3 nucleotides: TGCAGCGTTGATAGTACGATAGACAGACCGGTCGGTGAAGCTTTCTTT.

This chain connects TRBV7-6 to TRBJ2-7; TRBD1 matches at 11 bases. Germline loops: CDR1 SGHVS, CDR2 FNYEAQ. The CDR3 consists of 17 residues. Trimming cost V 0 bases and J 2 bases; bases outside gene matches: 6. CDR3 protein: CASSLAGTGGTPYEQYF. The CDR3 bases are TGTGCCAGCAGCTTAGCTGGGACAGGGGGTACACCCTACGAGCAGTACTTC.

The chain couples TRBV28 to TRBJ2-7; 13 bases are a match to TRBD2. This CDR3 has 21 residues. Germline CDR1 reads MDHEN; CDR2 reads SYDVKM. J was trimmed by 0 bases and V by 5 bases; bases with no gene match: 19. CDR3 loop: CASSEAPRTSGRLRASYEQYF. CDR3 bases: TGTGCCAGCAGTGAGGCCCCAAGGACTAGCGGGAGATTGAGGGCCTCCTACGAGCAGTACTTC.

V and J are TRBV7-9 and TRBJ1-1; 7 nucleotides match TRBD1. The CDR3 runs 13 residues. CDR1 is SEHNR and CDR2 is FQNEAQ in the germline V gene (reference sequence). The V segment lost 5 bases and the J segment 1 base; nucleotides outside the gene matches: 1. The CDR3 bases are TGTGCCAGCAGCCACAGGGGGAACACTGAAGCTTTCTTT. Encoded protein: CASSHRGNTEAFF.

This clone was observed a handful of times. At one end the junction does not follow the germline gene, possibly because of a read error. The rearrangement joins TRBV7-9 to TRBJ1-2; D ambiguous. There are 11 residues in the CDR3. Germline CDR1 and CDR2: SEHNR and FQNEAQ (reference sequence). The CDR3 reads CSSSPLVGYTF. The CDR3 DNA is TGTTCCAGCAGCCCGTTAGTGGGCTACACCTTC.

This chain connects TRBV4-1 to TRBJ2-1, with D tentatively TRBD1 (6 bases). Germline CDR1 reads MGHRA; CDR2 reads YSYEKL. V was pared by 1 base and J by 6 bases, with 13 bases between. CDR3 length: 15 residues. Here the CDR3 reads CASSQAQGIGNEQFF. CDR3 sequence (DNA): TGCGCCAGCAGCCAAGCACAGGGAATCGGCAATGAGCAGTTCTTC.

The chain couples TRBV19 to TRBJ2-5; D is uncertain. The V end was cut by 1 base, the J end by 1 base, with 10 bases between. Germline V gives CDR1 LNHDA, CDR2 SQIVND (reference sequence). This CDR3 is built from 15 residues. The CDR3 loop reads CASSIAGSLQETQYF. In DNA form, the CDR3 reads TGTGCCAGTAGTATAGCAGGCAGCCTCCAAGAGACCCAGTACTTC. Looking up the rest from reference TRBV19 and TRBJ2-5 gives the full variable domain: DGGITQSPKYLFRKEGQNVTLSCEQNLNHDAMYWYRQDPGQGLRLIYYSQIVNDFQKGDIAEGYSVSREKKESFPLTVTSAQKNPTAFYLCASSIAGSLQETQYFGPGTRLLVL.

This clone was seen a handful of times. V gene TRBV15 combines with J gene TRBJ2-7, with 12 positions matching TRBD2. V lost 0 bases and J lost 5; bases outside the gene matches: 5. Looked up from germline, CDR1 is LNHNV and CDR2 is YYDKDF (reference sequence). This CDR3 region has 16 residues. The CDR3 region is CATSREATSGSHEQYF. Here the CDR3 DNA reads TGTGCCACCAGCAGAGAAGCGACTAGCGGGAGCCACGAGCAGTACTTC.

The V gene is TRBV27, the J gene TRBJ2-3; TRBD2 matches 15 bases. The CDR3 runs 14 residues. Germline CDR1 MNHEY, CDR2 SMNVEV (reference sequence). Germline trimming cut 8 bases from V and 3 bases from J; bases unmatched to any gene: 0. This CDR3 reads CASGTSGRTDTQYF. The CDR3 nucleotides are TGTGCCAGCGGGACTAGCGGGAGGACAGATACGCAGTATTTT.

This chain connects TRBV6-5 to TRBJ2-3, with 8 bases matching TRBD2. The CDR3 has 14 amino acids. V lost 1 base and J lost 6; bases outside the gene matches: 3. Germline V gives CDR1 MNHEY, CDR2 SVGAGI. The CDR3 is CASSYYGRDDTQYF. The CDR3 DNA reads as TGTGCCAGCAGTTACTACGGGAGGGATGATACGCAGTATTTT.

CDR3 region: CASSRSGILGNEQFF. CDR3 nucleotide sequence: TGCGCCAGCAGCCGCAGCGGGATATTGGGGAATGAGCAGTTCTTC. The V gene is TRBV5-1, the J gene TRBJ2-1, with 7 bases that match TRBD2. The CDR3 loop spans 15 amino acids. Trimming took 4 bases from V and 7 from J; bases not matched to a gene: 11. Germline assignment: CDR1 SGHRS and CDR2 YFSETQ.

V and J are TRBV6-5 and TRBJ1-5, with 8 positions matching TRBD1. The trim removed 6 bases at V and 7 bases at J, leaving 8 bases unmatched. The CDR3 consists of 14 residues. From germline, CDR1 is MNHEY and CDR2 SVGAGI. As DNA, the CDR3 is TGTGCCAGCAGACAGAGGACAGGGTTACAGCCCCAGCATTTT. As protein: CASRQRTGLQPQHF.

This clone was observed a few times. The rearrangement uses TRBV2 and TRBJ1-5; D remains unclear. V lost 3 bases, J lost 1 base, and 7 bases lay in between. The CDR3 extends over 14 amino acids. Germline CDR1 and CDR2: SNHLY and FYNNEI. CDR3 in amino acids: CASSDSSSNQPQHF. The CDR3 coding sequence is TGTGCCAGCAGTGATAGTTCAAGCAATCAGCCCCAGCATTTT.

The V gene is TRBV6-1, the J gene TRBJ2-5; tentatively, D is TRBD2 (7 bases). The germline V gene has CDR1 MNHNS and CDR2 SASEGT. The CDR3 is made up of 13 amino acids. V was shortened by 7 bases and J by 4 bases, with 13 bases between the two germline ends. CDR3 residues: CASNKGGRETQYF. The CDR3 DNA sequence: TGTGCCAGCAACAAGGGGGGGAGAGAGACCCAGTACTTC.

The chain employs TRBV18 and TRBJ2-1, with 7 bases that match TRBD2. The germline CDR1 and CDR2 sequences are KGHSH and LQKENI. Losses at the gene ends were 5 bases for V and 5 bases for J; bases not matched to a gene: 9. The CDR3 length is 15 residues. The CDR3 DNA reads TGTGCCAGCTCAAAACCCCTAGCGGCGGACAATGAGCAGTTCTTC. Translating it yields CASSKPLAADNEQFF.

The chain combines TRBV7-9 with TRBJ1-1; D perhaps matches TRBD1 (5 bases). The CDR3 totals 14 residues. Germline CDR1 SEHNR, CDR2 FQNEAQ (reference sequence). Trimming took off 2 bases at V and 5 bases at J, with 12 bases between the two ends. The CDR3 nucleotides read TGTGCCAGCAGCTTAAAGGGGCAGGTTACTGAAGCTTTCTTT. Its translation is CASSLKGQVTEAFF.

This clone appeared a single time. This sequence joins TRBV5-1 and TRBJ2-7; 7 positions agree with TRBD1. Germline V gives CDR1 SGHRS, CDR2 YFSETQ. The trim removed 0 bases at V and 7 bases at J, leaving 4 bases unmatched. The CDR3 length is 13 residues. CDR3 residues: CASSLGQGWEQYF. The CDR3 nucleotides read TGCGCCAGCAGCTTGGGACAGGGATGGGAGCAGTACTTC.

V gene TRBV11-2 combines with J gene TRBJ1-1; D is perhaps TRBD1 (6 bases). V was pared by 2 bases and J by 5 bases, with 12 bases between. Germline-derived CDR1 and CDR2 are SGHAT and FQNNGV. CDR3 length: 14 amino acids. This CDR3 reads CASSLRGAGTEAFF. The CDR3 coding sequence is TGTGCCAGCAGCTTACGGGGGGCAGGGACTGAAGCTTTCTTT.

This clone came up a few times. This chain links TRBV11-3 with TRBJ1-2; 7 positions match TRBD1. From germline, CDR1 is SGHNT and CDR2 YENEEA. This CDR3 region has 16 residues. V trimming: 8 bases; J trimming: 7 bases; junction bases outside the gene matches: 19. The CDR3 sequence is CASEHQLPQGEVGYTF. In DNA, the CDR3 is TGTGCCAGCGAGCACCAGCTACCGCAGGGGGAGGTTGGCTACACCTTC. The whole variable domain, filled in from reference TRBV11-3 and TRBJ1-2, reads EAGVVQSPRYKIIEKKQPVAFWCNPISGHNTLYWYLQNLGQGPELLIRYENEEAVDDSQLPKDRFSAERLKGVDSTLKIQPAELGDSAVYLCASEHQLPQGEVGYTFGSGTRLTVV.

The chain uses TRBV28 and TRBJ1-1; 8 bases agree with TRBD1. With V trimmed by 5 bases and J by 7 bases, 9 bases remained unmatched. Looked up from germline, CDR1 is MDHEN and CDR2 is SYDVKM. The CDR3 consists of 14 residues. CDR3 region: CASSAPGQAGEAFF. The CDR3 DNA reads as TGTGCCAGCAGTGCACCGGGACAGGCCGGTGAAGCTTTCTTT.

This chain uses TRBV5-1 with TRBJ2-3, with 9 positions matching TRBD1. J gave up 5 bases and V 4 bases, and 11 bases lay outside the gene matches. The germline gives CDR1 SGHRS, CDR2 YFSETQ. The CDR3 runs to 16 residues. CDR3 in amino acids: CASSKDNRGQEDTQYF. The CDR3, as DNA: TGCGCCAGCAGCAAGGACAACAGGGGGCAGGAAGATACGCAGTATTTT.